The 19 T cell receptor beta chains below come from one sample, sequenced in a study of PD-1 blockade in classical Hodgkin lymphoma. As to time point: cycle 4 day 1 (C4D1), after less than 7 weeks of nivolumab. In every patient, relapse followed autologous stem cell transplantation, while exposure to brentuximab vedotin differed. The method was immunoSEQ multiplex PCR; TCRdb's version includes in-frame clones alone and lacks a portion of them. The sample lists 90,000 to 110,000 clones, more than 70% occurring once. Here the sequenced sample was peripheral blood mononuclear cells (PBMCs), taken before the fourth cycle of nivolumab. These receptors were taken from a human donor with classical Hodgkin lymphoma.

The chain couples TRBV6-1 to TRBJ1-1, with D maybe TRBD1 (5 bases). Looked up from germline, CDR1 is MNHNS and CDR2 is SASEGT. The CDR3 covers 13 residues. V was cut by 4 bases and J by 1 base, with 7 bases left in between. CDR3 bases: TGTGCCAGCAGTGGACAGCCGAACACTGAAGCTTTCTTT. Translated, it gives CASSGQPNTEAFF.

The rearrangement links TRBV5-1 to TRBJ2-1; D unresolved. CDR1 SGHRS and CDR2 YFSETQ come from the germline V gene. Trimming cost V 6 bases and J 2 bases, with 12 bases left between them. The CDR3 has 14 residues. In nucleotides, the CDR3 is TGCGCCAGCACTCTGGCTGATACCTACAATGAGCAGTTCTTC. Residues: CASTLADTYNEQFF.

The chain employs TRBV15 and TRBJ1-1; TRBD1 matches 7 bases. Germline V lookup: CDR1 LNHNV, CDR2 YYDKDF (reference sequence). The V and J ends lost 5 bases and 4 bases, in that order; junction bases with no gene match: 10. CDR3 length: 15 residues. Here the CDR3 reads CATSRRGDRFTEAFF. For the CDR3, the DNA is TGTGCCACCAGCCGCAGAGGGGACAGATTCACTGAAGCTTTCTTT.

The count of this clone is one. The rearrangement uses TRBV6-1 and TRBJ2-3, with 9 bases aligning to TRBD1. The trim removed 1 base at V and 3 bases at J, leaving 5 bases unmatched. Germline V gives CDR1 MNHNS, CDR2 SASEGT. The CDR3 loop spans 16 amino acids. The CDR3 loop is CASSEGLQGATDTQYF. The CDR3 DNA reads as TGTGCCAGCAGTGAAGGTCTACAGGGGGCGACAGATACGCAGTATTTT.

The chain links TRBV27 to TRBJ2-1; TRBD2 aligns across 12 bases. This CDR3 is built from 15 residues. CDR1 MNHEY and CDR2 SMNVEV come from the germline V gene (reference sequence). Losses at the gene ends were 5 bases for V and 3 bases for J; bases not matched to a gene: 2. The chain's CDR3 is CASSLAGGSYNEQFF. CDR3 nucleotides: TGTGCCAGCAGTCTAGCGGGAGGGAGCTACAATGAGCAGTTCTTC.

The chain joins TRBV7-2 to TRBJ1-1; tentative D call: TRBD1 (5 bases). Germline V gives CDR1 SGHTA, CDR2 FQGNSA. V was cut by 5 bases and J by 1 base, with 11 bases left in between. This CDR3 has 14 amino acids. The CDR3 bases are TGTGCCAGCAGCCGAGAAGGGGCGAACACTGAAGCTTTCTTT. As protein: CASSREGANTEAFF.

This rearrangement joins TRBV4-1 to TRBJ2-7; 10 nucleotides align to TRBD2. In germline, CDR1 is MGHRA, CDR2 YSYEKL. Trimming removed 3 bases from V and 3 bases from J; junction bases left unmatched: 5. The CDR3 is 15 amino acids. The CDR3 loop reads CASSQPTSGYYEQYF. The CDR3 DNA reads as TGCGCCAGCAGCCAGCCGACTAGCGGGTACTACGAGCAGTACTTC.

The genes are TRBV5-1 and TRBJ1-2; 10 nucleotides match TRBD1. V was clipped by 7 bases and J by 4 bases; unmatched bases: 10. The CDR3 has 15 amino acids. Germline V gene data show CDR1 as SGHRS and CDR2 as YFSETQ. The CDR3, as DNA: TGCGCCAGCTCACCCGAGACAGGGGGCTTCTATGGCTACACCTTC. Amino acid sequence: CASSPETGGFYGYTF.

The J gene is TRBJ2-1, the V gene TRBV27; 10 bases line up with TRBD2. J was trimmed by 8 bases and V by 5 bases; bases with no gene match: 15. Germline V gene data show CDR1 as MNHEY and CDR2 as SMNVEV (reference sequence). The CDR3 sequence is 17 residues long. As DNA, the CDR3 is TGTGCCAGCAGTACCTCCTTTAGAGCGGGAGGGTGGGATGAGCAGTTCTTC. Amino acids: CASSTSFRAGGWDEQFF.

The rearrangement links TRBV4-1 to TRBJ1-1; 7 bases are shared with TRBD1. V dropped 3 bases and J dropped 5; count of bases not matched to a gene: 12. Per germline, CDR1 MGHRA and CDR2 YSYEKL. The CDR3 runs to 16 residues. CDR3 bases: TGCGCCAGCAGCCACCAGGGGGGCAGGGCGGAGACTGAAGCTTTCTTT. As protein: CASSHQGGRAETEAFF.

The V call is TRBV6-5, the J call TRBJ1-3; D not resolved. V was trimmed by 0 bases and J by 8 bases, leaving 8 bases between them. Germline values: CDR1 MNHEY, CDR2 SVGAGI. The CDR3 runs 13 residues. The CDR3 loop is CASSYSAGDTIYF. For the CDR3, the DNA is TGTGCCAGCAGTTACTCGGCTGGGGACACCATATATTTT.

The chain joins TRBV19 to TRBJ2-5, with D perhaps TRBD2 (7 bases). Trimming pared 5 bases from V and 4 bases from J, leaving 17 bases between. Germline loops: CDR1 LNHDA, CDR2 SQIVND (reference sequence). The CDR3 contains 15 residues. The CDR3 region is CASSSQGRGGETQYF. The DNA of the CDR3 is TGTGCCAGTAGTTCCCAGGGGAGGGGGGGAGAGACCCAGTACTTC.

The chain carries TRBV9 and TRBJ2-4; 15 nucleotides line up with TRBD2. Germline-derived CDR1 and CDR2 are SGDLS and YYNGEE. The CDR3 runs to 22 residues. Trimming at V came to 0 bases and at J to 1 base, leaving 14 bases not matched to a gene. The CDR3 DNA sequence: TGTGCCAGCAGCGTAGATCCCTCTGGACTAGCGGGAGGGCAGGTGGCCAAAAACATTCAGTACTTC. Its protein product is CASSVDPSGLAGGQVAKNIQYF. The whole variable domain, remainder taken from reference TRBV9 and TRBJ2-4, is DSGVTQTPKHLITATGQRVTLRCSPRSGDLSVYWYQQSLDQGLQFLIQYYNGEERAKGNILERFSAQQFPDLHSELNLSSLELGDSALYFCASSVDPSGLAGGQVAKNIQYFGAGTRLSVL.

The rearrangement links TRBV10-1 to TRBJ1-4; D is unresolved. CDR3 length equals 17 residues. Trimming stripped 3 bases from V and 3 bases from J, with 17 bases between. The germline CDR1 and CDR2 sequences are WNHNN and SYGVQD (reference sequence). CDR3: CASSELRGQVPNEKLFF. The CDR3, as DNA: TGCGCCAGCAGTGAACTTCGGGGTCAAGTTCCTAATGAAAAACTGTTTTTT.

The chain has TRBV30 and TRBJ1-2, with D possibly TRBD1 on 5 matching bases. The CDR3 length is 10 residues. Germline CDR1 reads GTSNPN; CDR2 reads SVGIG (reference sequence). As DNA, the CDR3 is TGTGCGGGCAGGGAACATGGCTACACCTTC. This gives the protein CAGREHGYTF.

The chain recombines TRBV10-3 with TRBJ2-2, with a possible D match to TRBD2 (6 bases). The CDR3 consists of 16 residues. V gave up 4 bases and J gave up 1 base, with 13 bases separating them. CDR1 and CDR2 (germline): ENHRY, SYGVKD. The CDR3 DNA reads as TGTGCCATCAGTGGGCCGCTAGCGATGAACACCGGGGAGCTGTTTTTT. The encoded protein is CAISGPLAMNTGELFF.

The V and J genes are TRBV6-5 and TRBJ2-5; 11 bases are shared with TRBD2. Germline loops: CDR1 MNHEY, CDR2 SVGAGI. The V gene end was trimmed by 5 bases and the J gene end by 7 bases; junction bases not matched to a gene: 9. CDR3 length: 15 amino acids. CDR3 in amino acids: CASSAPTSGAGTQYF. The CDR3 region has the DNA TGTGCCAGCAGTGCCCCGACTAGCGGGGCGGGGACCCAGTACTTC.

The chain recombines TRBV5-4 with TRBJ2-1; 11 bases map to TRBD2. The V gene's germline CDR1 is SGHNT and CDR2 YYREEE (reference sequence). The V segment lost 0 bases and the J segment 9 bases; nucleotides outside the gene matches: 5. This CDR3 has 15 residues. This chain's CDR3 is CASSLELAGEAEQFF. The CDR3 nucleotides are TGTGCCAGCAGCTTGGAACTAGCGGGAGAGGCTGAGCAGTTCTTC.

The chain combines TRBV10-2 with TRBJ2-1, with 14 positions matching TRBD2. The CDR3 length is 16 residues. Germline assignment: CDR1 WSHSY and CDR2 SAAADI. Trimming cost V 10 bases and J 10 bases; bases outside gene matches: 15. CDR3 amino acids: CATNERGTSGGFEQFF. CDR3 nucleotides: TGCGCCACCAACGAACGTGGGACTAGCGGGGGTTTCGAGCAGTTCTTC.